Each of the 12 T cell receptor beta chains below was sequenced from the same sample in a study of PD-1 blockade in classical Hodgkin lymphoma. Sequenced by immunoSEQ multiplex PCR; TCRdb stores in-frame clones only, minus some. The sample has about 46,000 clones; 80% are singletons. With no exception, relapse followed autologous stem cell transplantation in all patients, and brentuximab vedotin exposure varied. This material consisted of peripheral blood mononuclear cells (PBMCs), taken before the second cycle of nivolumab. The receptor set was obtained from a human donor with classical Hodgkin lymphoma.

The rearrangement uses TRBV19 and TRBJ2-5; D may be TRBD1 or TRBD2 (5 bases each). CDR1 and CDR2 from the germline V gene are LNHDA and SQIVND (reference sequence). The CDR3 has 13 amino acids. V lost 5 bases, J lost 5 bases, and 12 bases lay in between. Here the CDR3 DNA reads TGTGCCAGTAGTGTCGGGGCTAGGGAGACCCAGTACTTC. Its translation: CASSVGARETQYF.

This clone was counted between two and nine times. The rearrangement links TRBV27 to TRBJ1-2; D is possibly TRBD1 (5 bases). Germline assignment: CDR1 MNHEY and CDR2 SMNVEV (reference sequence). CDR3 size: 14 residues. V was shortened by 6 bases and J by 0 bases, with 11 bases between the two germline ends. In DNA form, the CDR3 reads TGTGCCAGCAGCCGGACATATACTAACTATGGCTACACCTTC. Translation gives CASSRTYTNYGYTF.

The chain joins TRBV29-1 to TRBJ2-7; D gene uncertain. Germline-derived CDR1 and CDR2 are SQVTM and ANQGSEA. Trimming removed 4 bases at V and 7 bases at J, with 14 bases between. This CDR3 has 12 residues. The DNA of the CDR3 is TGCAGCGTTGCGGAAGGTGTAAGAGAGCAGTACTTC. This encodes CSVAEGVREQYF.

The table lists this clone with a count of one. The V and J genes are TRBV19 and TRBJ2-7, with 14 bases aligning to TRBD2. Germline values: CDR1 LNHDA, CDR2 SQIVND (reference sequence). The CDR3 contains 14 residues. V lost 8 bases, J lost 3 bases, and 3 bases stayed unmatched. For the CDR3, the DNA is TGTGCCAGTGGGACTAGCGGGAGTGTCTACGAGCAGTACTTC. This gives the protein CASGTSGSVYEQYF.

This clone was recorded once. The V and J genes are TRBV6-5 and TRBJ2-3; D tentatively reads TRBD1 or TRBD2 (5 bases each). This CDR3 contains 13 residues. Germline V gene data show CDR1 as MNHEY and CDR2 as SVGAGI. The ends were cut back, 8 bases at V and 4 bases at J, with 13 bases in the middle. DNA of the CDR3: TGTGCCAGCGGGGGAGCCTGGGCAGATACGCAGTATTTT. Translation: CASGGAWADTQYF.

The V call is TRBV5-6, the J call TRBJ1-5; D gene unclear. The CDR3 is made up of 15 amino acids. The germline CDR1 and CDR2 sequences are SGHDT and YYEEEE. The germline V and J ends were trimmed by 4 bases and 4 bases, with 15 bases remaining between them. The CDR3 DNA follows: TGTGCCAGCAGCACCGGACCCAGCCCGAATCAGCCCCAGCATTTT. Translating it yields CASSTGPSPNQPQHF.

The chain combines TRBV29-1 with TRBJ1-3; TRBD1 matches at 7 bases. J lost 7 bases, V lost 4 bases, and 10 bases had no gene match. The CDR3 length is 14 residues. Germline-derived CDR1 and CDR2 are SQVTM and ANQGSEA. In nucleotides, the CDR3 is TGCAGCGTTGGACAGGGTAGTTGGGCTAACACCATATATTTT. Its protein product is CSVGQGSWANTIYF.

The genes are TRBV9 and TRBJ2-7, with 8 positions matching TRBD2. This CDR3 comprises 16 residues. From germline, CDR1 is SGDLS and CDR2 YYNGEE. The ends lost 0 bases at V and 4 bases at J; junction bases unmatched: 9. CDR3 loop: CASSVDPTSGEYEQYF. CDR3 coding DNA: TGTGCCAGCAGCGTAGATCCCACTAGCGGAGAATACGAGCAGTACTTC. Full variable domain (rest looked up from reference TRBV9 and TRBJ2-7): DSGVTQTPKHLITATGQRVTLRCSPRSGDLSVYWYQQSLDQGLQFLIQYYNGEERAKGNILERFSAQQFPDLHSELNLSSLELGDSALYFCASSVDPTSGEYEQYFGPGTRLTVT.

The chain carries TRBV19 and TRBJ2-7, with a weak D call TRBD1 (7 bases). V was cut by 4 bases and J by 7 bases, with 17 bases left in between. Germline assignment: CDR1 LNHDA and CDR2 SQIVND (reference sequence). The CDR3 extends over 14 amino acids. The CDR3: CASSSGTDTPEQYF. CDR3 DNA: TGTGCCAGTAGTAGCGGGACAGATACCCCTGAGCAGTACTTC.

The chain carries TRBV11-2 and TRBJ1-2; no reliable D call. This CDR3 is 13 amino acids long. The germline V and J ends were trimmed by 0 bases and 4 bases, with 6 bases remaining between them. Germline V lookup: CDR1 SGHAT, CDR2 FQNNGV. For the CDR3, the DNA is TGTGCCAGCAGCTTAGAGGAGGGCTATGGCTACACCTTC. Protein sequence: CASSLEEGYGYTF.

This sequence joins TRBV27 and TRBJ2-7, with 8 bases aligning to TRBD1. Trimming removed 2 bases from V and 7 bases from J; junction bases left unmatched: 13. Germline values: CDR1 MNHEY, CDR2 SMNVEV (reference sequence). This CDR3 is 16 amino acids long. As DNA, the CDR3 is TGTGCCAGCAGTTTAAGGGTCGGGCAGGGGGCTGGAGAGCAGTACTTC. Its protein product is CASSLRVGQGAGEQYF.

The chain is built from TRBV9 and TRBJ2-1; 9 positions match TRBD2. Trimming removed 3 bases from V and 2 bases from J; junction bases left unmatched: 3. Germline V gives CDR1 SGDLS, CDR2 YYNGEE. The CDR3 has 15 amino acids. CDR3 in DNA: TGTGCCAGCAGCGGGGGACTAGCTGCCTACAATGAGCAGTTCTTC. This sequence encodes CASSGGLAAYNEQFF.